A few counts support the clone carrying this T cell receptor beta chain. Its antigen is currently unknown. These data originate in a study of T-cell reconstitution after alpha-beta-depleted transplantation in children. The study, taken as a whole, reports: One year after transplant, T-cell counts and diversity came mostly from newly produced T cells. At around two months after transplant, the alpha-beta T cells were reportedly derived from several hundred expanded clones that came from non-depleted graft cells.

The TCRbeta library incorporated unique molecular identifiers. Each CDR3 protein gets one entry after TCRdb re-called the PCR reads with MiXCR. The sample carries around 490,000 distinct CDR3 sequences, approximately 10% recorded once. Trimming pared 5 bases from V and 13 bases from J, leaving 9 bases between. This CDR3 has 10 amino acids. The chain recombines TRBV12-3 or TRBV12-4 with TRBJ1-5; D is perhaps TRBD1 (5 bases). Sequenced material: PBMCs, mostly from graft donor cells, taken 180 days after TCRalphabeta/CD19-depleted stem cell transplant. This clonotype was sampled from a female patient aged 2-9 years who had a stem cell transplant for aplastic anemia, so the T cells may come from the graft donor. For the CDR3, the DNA is TGTGCCAGCAGTGGGGGTCTACAGCATTTT. Amino acid sequence: CASSGGLQHF.